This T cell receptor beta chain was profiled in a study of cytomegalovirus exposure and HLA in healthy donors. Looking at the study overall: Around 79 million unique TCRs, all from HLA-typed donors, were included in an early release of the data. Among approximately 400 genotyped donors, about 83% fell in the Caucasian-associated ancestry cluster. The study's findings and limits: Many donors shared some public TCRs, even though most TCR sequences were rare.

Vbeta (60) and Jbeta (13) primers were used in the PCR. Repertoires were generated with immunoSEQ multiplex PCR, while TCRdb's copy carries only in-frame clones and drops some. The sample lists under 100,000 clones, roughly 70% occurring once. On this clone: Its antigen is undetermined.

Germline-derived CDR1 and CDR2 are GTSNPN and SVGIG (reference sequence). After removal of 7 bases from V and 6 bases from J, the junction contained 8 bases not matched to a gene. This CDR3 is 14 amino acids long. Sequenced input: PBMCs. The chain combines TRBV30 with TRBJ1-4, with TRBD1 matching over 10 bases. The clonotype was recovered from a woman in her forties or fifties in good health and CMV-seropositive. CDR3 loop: CALLHGTGDEKLFF. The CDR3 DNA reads TGTGCCTTGTTGCACGGGACAGGGGATGAAAAACTGTTTTTT.